The rows below give T cell receptor beta chains drawn from one sample of a study of graft-versus-host responses after intestinal transplantation. What these receptors recognize is not known. Profiled with immunoSEQ multiplex PCR; TCRdb holds only in-frame clones, not every one. The sample includes about 25,000 clones, around 82% seen only once; the top ten take 0.93%. The sequencing here drew on unstimulated CD8+ T cells sorted from spleen or lymph node cells, taken before transplant. These receptors all stem from a human donor who was the organ donor for an intestinal transplant. Both conserved end residues are part of each CDR3. Each record gives: D gene, clone size, J gene, V gene, CDR3 DNA, CDR3 protein. D genes are given only for firm matches. Not every row has a clone size; where given, it reads once, few, many or a size class.

d_call: .; clone_size: .; j_call: TRBJ1-5; v_call: TRBV2; cdr3_nt: TGTGCCAGCAGTGTAAGTCAGCCCCAGCATTTT; cdr3_aa: CASSVSQPQHF
d_call: .; clone_size: .; j_call: TRBJ2-7; v_call: TRBV5-8; cdr3_nt: TGTGCCAGCATCTCCTACGAGCAGTACTTC; cdr3_aa: CASISYEQYF
d_call: TRBD1; clone_size: .; j_call: TRBJ2-1; v_call: TRBV27; cdr3_nt: TGTGCCAGCAGTTCCCGGGACAGGGTGCACTCCTACAATGAGCAGTTCTTC; cdr3_aa: CASSSRDRVHSYNEQFF
d_call: .; clone_size: .; j_call: TRBJ2-7; v_call: TRBV9; cdr3_nt: TGTGCCAGCAGCGTAGTGGCCAGCTCCTACGAGCAGTACTTC; cdr3_aa: CASSVVASSYEQYF
d_call: .; clone_size: .; j_call: TRBJ2-3; v_call: TRBV11-2; cdr3_nt: TGTGCCAGCGGGTTTAGCACAGATACGCAGTATTTT; cdr3_aa: CASGFSTDTQYF
d_call: TRBD1; clone_size: once; j_call: TRBJ2-3; v_call: TRBV27; cdr3_nt: TGTGCCAGCAGCTTTCAGGGGGAAACGCAGTATTTT; cdr3_aa: CASSFQGETQYF
d_call: .; clone_size: once; j_call: TRBJ1-3; v_call: TRBV6-5; cdr3_nt: TGTGCCAGCAGTCCCGGGACACTTGGAAACACCATATATTTT; cdr3_aa: CASSPGTLGNTIYF
d_call: TRBD2; clone_size: .; j_call: TRBJ2-1; v_call: TRBV19; cdr3_nt: TGTGCCATTTCTAGCGGGGGGAGCTCCTACAATGAGCAGTTCTTC; cdr3_aa: CAISSGGSSYNEQFF
d_call: .; clone_size: once; j_call: TRBJ2-1; v_call: TRBV4-1; cdr3_nt: TGCGCCAGCAGCCATGTGAGCGGCCGCAATGAGCAGTTCTTC; cdr3_aa: CASSHVSGRNEQFF
d_call: .; clone_size: .; j_call: TRBJ2-3; v_call: TRBV5-6; cdr3_nt: TGTGCCAGCAGCTTAGCGCAGGTCACGGATACGCAGTATTTT; cdr3_aa: CASSLAQVTDTQYF
d_call: TRBD1; clone_size: .; j_call: TRBJ1-2; v_call: TRBV27; cdr3_nt: TGTGCCAGCAGTTTTTGGACAGGGGGAGGGTATGGCTACACCTTC; cdr3_aa: CASSFWTGGGYGYTF
d_call: .; clone_size: few; j_call: TRBJ1-6; v_call: TRBV19; cdr3_nt: TGTGCCAGTAGTAAAGGGAGCTATAATTCACCCCTCCACTTT; cdr3_aa: CASSKGSYNSPLHF
d_call: TRBD1; clone_size: .; j_call: TRBJ2-7; v_call: TRBV7-8; cdr3_nt: TGTGCCAGCAGCTTATTTCCCGACAGGGGGCAATACGAGCAGTACTTC; cdr3_aa: CASSLFPDRGQYEQYF
d_call: TRBD2; clone_size: .; j_call: TRBJ2-1; v_call: TRBV12-5; cdr3_nt: TGTGCTAGTGGTTTGGCTAGCGGGGTAGACAATGAGCAGTTCTTC; cdr3_aa: CASGLASGVDNEQFF
d_call: .; clone_size: .; j_call: TRBJ1-2; v_call: TRBV5-6; cdr3_nt: TGTGCCAGCAGCTTTGGCGGGTTCTATGGCTACACCTTC; cdr3_aa: CASSFGGFYGYTF
d_call: TRBD2; clone_size: .; j_call: TRBJ2-1; v_call: TRBV19; cdr3_nt: TGTGCCGGTAGTATCGGGAGCGGGGGTAGCTCCTACAATGAGCAGTTCTTC; cdr3_aa: CAGSIGSGGSSYNEQFF
d_call: .; clone_size: .; j_call: TRBJ2-7; v_call: TRBV19; cdr3_nt: TGTGCCAGTAGGTCGACAGGCTACTACGAGCAGTACTTC; cdr3_aa: CASRSTGYYEQYF
d_call: .; clone_size: once; j_call: TRBJ2-3; v_call: TRBV27; cdr3_nt: TGTGCCAGCAGTTCCGGGGGCAGGGGTTATTCAGATACGCAGTATTTT; cdr3_aa: CASSSGGRGYSDTQYF
d_call: TRBD2; clone_size: .; j_call: TRBJ2-7; v_call: TRBV12-5; cdr3_nt: TGTGCTAGTGCCACGGGACTAGCGGAGTACGAGCAGTACTTC; cdr3_aa: CASATGLAEYEQYF
d_call: TRBD1; clone_size: .; j_call: TRBJ2-7; v_call: TRBV27; cdr3_nt: TGTGCCAGCAGCTCTTTTTCTACAGGGACAGGGTACCCCTACGAGCAGTACTTC; cdr3_aa: CASSSFSTGTGYPYEQYF
d_call: .; clone_size: .; j_call: TRBJ1-2; v_call: TRBV5-1; cdr3_nt: TGCGCCAGCAGCTTAACTACAGGGATCGATGGCTACACCTTC; cdr3_aa: CASSLTTGIDGYTF
d_call: TRBD1; clone_size: .; j_call: TRBJ2-1; v_call: TRBV4-1; cdr3_nt: TGCGCCAGCAGCCTCAAGGACAGGGCCTACAATGAGCAGTTCTTC; cdr3_aa: CASSLKDRAYNEQFF
d_call: TRBD1; clone_size: .; j_call: TRBJ2-7; v_call: TRBV7-9; cdr3_nt: TGTGCCAGCAGCTACCGGGACAGGGGCTACGAGCAGTACTTC; cdr3_aa: CASSYRDRGYEQYF